This T cell receptor beta chain derives from a study of blood T cell repertoires in COVID-19. Study-level information: The United States, Italy and Spain provided the acute and convalescent COVID-19 samples. Sources were T cells, B-cell-depleted T cells, or PBMCs; the material itself was cDNA or gDNA.

The sample holds a few counts of this clone. Seattle researchers signed up patients amid active infection and tracked them longitudinally. V was clipped by 6 bases and J by 6 bases; unmatched bases: 7. Germline loops: CDR1 MDHEN, CDR2 SYDVKM. The CDR3 is made up of 13 amino acids. Using immunoSEQ multiplex PCR, the repertoire was profiled, and TCRdb retains in-frame clones only, with some absent. This sample carries fewer than 600,000 clones, 89% of them seen once, and the ten largest clones take roughly 0.84%. The sample consisted of peripheral blood. This receptor was identified in a man in his late teens or twenties with COVID-19, enrolled during active disease. The chain is built from TRBV28 and TRBJ1-1; 7 nucleotides agree with TRBD1. DNA of the CDR3: TGTGCCAGCAGCCTCGACAGGGTCCCTGAAGCTTTCTTT. It translates to CASSLDRVPEAFF.